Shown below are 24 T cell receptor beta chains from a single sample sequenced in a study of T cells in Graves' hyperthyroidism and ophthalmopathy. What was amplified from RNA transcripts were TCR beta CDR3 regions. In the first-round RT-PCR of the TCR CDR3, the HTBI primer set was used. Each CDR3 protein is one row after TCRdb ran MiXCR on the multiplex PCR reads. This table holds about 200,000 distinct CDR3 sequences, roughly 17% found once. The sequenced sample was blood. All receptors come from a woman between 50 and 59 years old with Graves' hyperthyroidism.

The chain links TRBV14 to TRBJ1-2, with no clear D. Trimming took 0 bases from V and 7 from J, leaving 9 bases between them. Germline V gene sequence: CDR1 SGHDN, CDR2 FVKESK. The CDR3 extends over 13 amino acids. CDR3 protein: CASSQDLEGGYTF. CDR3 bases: TGTGCCAGCAGCCAAGATCTGGAGGGTGGCTACACCTTC. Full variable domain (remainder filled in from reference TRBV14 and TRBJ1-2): EAGVTQFPSHSVIEKGQTVTLRCDPISGHDNLYWYRRVMGKEIKFLLHFVKESKQDESGMPNNRFLAERTGGTYSTLKVQPAELEDSGVYFCASSQDLEGGYTFGSGTRLTVV.

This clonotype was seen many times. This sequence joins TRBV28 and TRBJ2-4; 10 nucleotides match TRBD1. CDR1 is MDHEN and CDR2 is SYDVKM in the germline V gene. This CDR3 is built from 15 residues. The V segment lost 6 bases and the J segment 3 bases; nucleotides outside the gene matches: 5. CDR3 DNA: TGTGCCAGCAGCCGGGACAGGGGAGTCAAAAACATTCAGTACTTC. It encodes CASSRDRGVKNIQYF. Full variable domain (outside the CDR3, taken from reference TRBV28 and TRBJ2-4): DVKVTQSSRYLVKRTGEKVFLECVQDMDHENMFWYRQDPGLGLRLIYFSYDVKMKEKGDIPEGYSVSREKKERFSLILESASTNQTSMYLCASSRDRGVKNIQYFGAGTRLSVL.

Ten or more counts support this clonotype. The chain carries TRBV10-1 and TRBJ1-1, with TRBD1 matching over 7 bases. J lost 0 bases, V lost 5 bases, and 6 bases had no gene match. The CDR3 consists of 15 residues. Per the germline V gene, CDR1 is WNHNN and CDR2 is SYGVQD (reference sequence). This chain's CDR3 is CASSWDRALNTEAFF. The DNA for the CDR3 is TGCGCCAGCAGTTGGGACAGAGCCTTGAACACTGAAGCTTTCTTT.

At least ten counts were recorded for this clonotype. Written as DNA, the CDR3 is TGTGCCAGCAGCTACCGGGACGAGCAGTACTTC. Its protein is CASSYRDEQYF. V is TRBV7-8 and J is TRBJ2-7; D unclear. V was clipped by 4 bases and J by 5 bases, with 6 bases between them. The CDR3 totals 11 residues. CDR1 SGHVS and CDR2 FQNEAQ come from the germline V gene.

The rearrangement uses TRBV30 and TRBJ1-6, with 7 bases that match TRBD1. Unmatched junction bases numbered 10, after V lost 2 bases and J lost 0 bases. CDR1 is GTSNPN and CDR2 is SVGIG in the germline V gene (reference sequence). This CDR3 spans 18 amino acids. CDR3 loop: CAWSRDRPSSSYNSPLHF. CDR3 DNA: TGTGCCTGGAGTAGGGACAGACCCTCGAGCTCCTATAATTCACCCCTCCACTTT.

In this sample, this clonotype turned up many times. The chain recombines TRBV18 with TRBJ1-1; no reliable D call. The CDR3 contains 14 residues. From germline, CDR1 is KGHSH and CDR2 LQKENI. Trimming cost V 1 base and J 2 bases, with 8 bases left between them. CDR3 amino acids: CASSPQIGNTEAFF. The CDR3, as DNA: TGTGCCAGCTCACCACAGATCGGTAACACTGAAGCTTTCTTT.

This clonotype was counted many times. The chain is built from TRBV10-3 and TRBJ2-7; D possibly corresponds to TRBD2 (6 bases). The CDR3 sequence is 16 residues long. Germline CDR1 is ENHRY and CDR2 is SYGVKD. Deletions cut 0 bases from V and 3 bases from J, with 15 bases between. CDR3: CAISESTTGEGYEQYF. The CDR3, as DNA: TGTGCCATCAGTGAGTCAACAACGGGAGAAGGCTACGAGCAGTACTTC.

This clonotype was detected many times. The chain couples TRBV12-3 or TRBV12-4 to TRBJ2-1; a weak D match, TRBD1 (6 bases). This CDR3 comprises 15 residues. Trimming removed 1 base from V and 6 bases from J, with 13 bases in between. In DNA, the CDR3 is TGTGCCAGCAGTTTAGGTCAGGGGATAGGCAATGAGCAGTTCTTC. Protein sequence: CASSLGQGIGNEQFF.

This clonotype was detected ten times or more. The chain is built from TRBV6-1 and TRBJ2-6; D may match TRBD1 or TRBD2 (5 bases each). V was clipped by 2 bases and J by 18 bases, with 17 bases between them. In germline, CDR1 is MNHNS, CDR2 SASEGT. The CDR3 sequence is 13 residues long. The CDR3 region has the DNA TGTGCCAGCAGTGAAAGGATACAGGCGAGCGGGACTTTC. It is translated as CASSERIQASGTF.

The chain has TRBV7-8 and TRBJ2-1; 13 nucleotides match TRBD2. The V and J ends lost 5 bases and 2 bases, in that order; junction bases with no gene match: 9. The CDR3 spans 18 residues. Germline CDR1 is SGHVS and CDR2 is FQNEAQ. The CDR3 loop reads CASSATTSGRSPYNEQFF. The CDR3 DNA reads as TGTGCCAGCAGCGCAACGACTAGCGGGAGGAGTCCCTACAATGAGCAGTTCTTC.

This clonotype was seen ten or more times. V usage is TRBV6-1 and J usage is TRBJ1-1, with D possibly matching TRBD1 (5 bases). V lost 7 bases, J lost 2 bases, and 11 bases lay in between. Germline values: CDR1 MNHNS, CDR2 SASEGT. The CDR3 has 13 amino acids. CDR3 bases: TGTGCCAGCACCCAGGGTGGAAACACTGAAGCTTTCTTT. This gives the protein CASTQGGNTEAFF.

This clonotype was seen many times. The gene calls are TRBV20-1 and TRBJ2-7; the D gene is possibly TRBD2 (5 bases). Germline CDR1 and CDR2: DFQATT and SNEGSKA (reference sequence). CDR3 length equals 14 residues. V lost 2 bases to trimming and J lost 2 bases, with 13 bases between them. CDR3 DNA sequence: TGCAGTGCTAGAATGAGGGCTGGCACCTACGAGCAGTACTTC. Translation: CSARMRAGTYEQYF.

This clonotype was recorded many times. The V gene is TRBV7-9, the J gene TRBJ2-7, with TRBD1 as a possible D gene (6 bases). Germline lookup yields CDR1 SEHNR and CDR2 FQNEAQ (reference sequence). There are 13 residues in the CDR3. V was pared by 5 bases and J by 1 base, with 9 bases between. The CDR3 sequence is CASSQGQSYEQYF. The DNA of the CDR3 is TGTGCCAGCAGCCAAGGACAGTCCTACGAGCAGTACTTC.

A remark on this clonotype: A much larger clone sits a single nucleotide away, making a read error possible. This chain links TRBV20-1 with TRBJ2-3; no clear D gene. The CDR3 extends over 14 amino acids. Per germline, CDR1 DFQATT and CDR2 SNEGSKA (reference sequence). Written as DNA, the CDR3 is TGCAGAGCAACCGGGTTCGGGTTCGAAGATACGCAGTATTTT. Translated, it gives CRATGFGFEDTQYF.

The CDR3: CASSSGSRGGYTF. DNA for the CDR3: TGCGCCAGCAGTTCTGGTTCCCGGGGTGGCTACACCTTC. The gene calls are TRBV5-1 and TRBJ1-2, with D uncertain. V was cut by 5 bases and J by 7 bases, with 15 bases left in between. The CDR3 has 13 amino acids. Germline V CDR1 and CDR2: SGHRS, YFSETQ.

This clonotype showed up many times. The CDR3 bases are TGTGCCAGCAGCGGACAGGGGGCGGGCTACACCTTC. It translates to CASSGQGAGYTF. This chain links TRBV13 with TRBJ1-2; 11 positions match TRBD1. V trimming: 5 bases; J trimming: 8 bases; junction bases outside the gene matches: 1. Germline V CDR1 and CDR2: PRHDT, FYEKMQ (reference sequence). The CDR3 is 12 residues long.

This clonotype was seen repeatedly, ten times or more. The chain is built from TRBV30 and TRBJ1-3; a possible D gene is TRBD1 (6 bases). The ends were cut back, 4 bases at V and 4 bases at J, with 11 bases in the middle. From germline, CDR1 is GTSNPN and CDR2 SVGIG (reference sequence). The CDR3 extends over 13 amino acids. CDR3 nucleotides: TGTGCCTGGACCAGGGGAGAAGGAAACACCATATATTTT. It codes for CAWTRGEGNTIYF.

CDR3 residues: CASSLGGTGNTEAFF. CDR3 nucleotide sequence: TGTGCCAGCAGTTTGGGAGGGACAGGGAACACTGAAGCTTTCTTT. This chain connects TRBV27 to TRBJ1-1, with 8 bases aligning to TRBD1. The CDR3 totals 15 residues. Trimming removed 3 bases from V and 1 base from J; junction bases left unmatched: 4. The V gene's germline CDR1 is MNHEY and CDR2 SMNVEV (reference sequence).

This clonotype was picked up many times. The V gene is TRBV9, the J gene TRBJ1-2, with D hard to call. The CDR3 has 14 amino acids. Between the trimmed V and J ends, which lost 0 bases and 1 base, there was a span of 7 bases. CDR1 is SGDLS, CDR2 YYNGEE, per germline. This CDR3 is CASSVGLDNYGYTF. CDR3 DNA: TGTGCCAGCAGCGTAGGTCTAGATAACTATGGCTACACCTTC.

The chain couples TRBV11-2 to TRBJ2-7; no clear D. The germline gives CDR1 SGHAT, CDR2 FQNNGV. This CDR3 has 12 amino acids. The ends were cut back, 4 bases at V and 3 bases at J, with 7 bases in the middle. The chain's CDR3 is CASSSSVYEQYF. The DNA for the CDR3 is TGTGCCAGCAGCTCTTCCGTCTACGAGCAGTACTTC. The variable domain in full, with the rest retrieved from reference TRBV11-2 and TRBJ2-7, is EAGVAQSPRYKIIEKRQSVAFWCNPISGHATLYWYQQILGQGPKLLIQFQNNGVVDDSQLPKDRFSAERLKGVDSTLKIQPAKLEDSAVYLCASSSSVYEQYFGPGTRLTVT.

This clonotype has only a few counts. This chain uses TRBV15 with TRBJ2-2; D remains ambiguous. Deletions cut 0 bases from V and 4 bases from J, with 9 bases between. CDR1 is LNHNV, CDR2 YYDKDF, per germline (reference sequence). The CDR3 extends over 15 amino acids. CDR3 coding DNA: TGTGCCACCAGCAGAGACAAGACGCGCACCGGGGAGCTGTTTTTT. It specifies CATSRDKTRTGELFF.

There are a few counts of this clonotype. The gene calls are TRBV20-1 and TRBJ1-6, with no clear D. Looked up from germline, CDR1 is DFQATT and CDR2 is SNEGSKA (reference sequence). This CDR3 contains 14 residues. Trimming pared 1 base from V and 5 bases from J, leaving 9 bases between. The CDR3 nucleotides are TGCAGTGCTAGAGTTGGCCGAAATAATTCACCCCTCCACTTT. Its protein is CSARVGRNNSPLHF.

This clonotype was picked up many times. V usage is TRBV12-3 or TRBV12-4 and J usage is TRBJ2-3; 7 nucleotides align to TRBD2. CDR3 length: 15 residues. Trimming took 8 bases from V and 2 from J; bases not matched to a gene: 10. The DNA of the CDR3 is TGTGCCAGCTCCCAAGGCGGGAGAGTCACAGATACGCAGTATTTT. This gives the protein CASSQGGRVTDTQYF.

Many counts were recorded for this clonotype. In DNA, the CDR3 is TGCGCCAGCAGCTTCGGGTTTGGGGACAACTATGGCTACACCTTC. It codes for CASSFGFGDNYGYTF. The V and J genes are TRBV5-1 and TRBJ1-2; weak D call: TRBD1 (5 bases). The length of the CDR3 is 15 residues. The germline V and J ends were trimmed by 2 bases and 2 bases, with 13 bases remaining between them. CDR1 SGHRS and CDR2 YFSETQ come from the germline V gene.